This TCR beta chain emerged from a study of tumor-infiltrating lymphocytes in primary liver carcinoma. Overall study: Tumors were staged T1-T3 N0M0 and measured about 4 to 11 cm across.

Starting from approximately 0.45 ug of total RNA, TCR beta cDNA was produced with a primer in the constant region. Slightly modified ARM-PCR, run as three nested multiplex PCR rounds, produced the TCR beta libraries. Both of the initial two PCR rounds ran for approximately 10 cycles and employed TRBV1-TRBV30 forward primers alongside a C-beta reverse primer. TCRdb reprocessed the multiplex PCR reads via MiXCR and lists one record per CDR3 protein. The top ten hold roughly a quarter of the sample, which has approximately 79,000 distinct CDR3 sequences, roughly two thirds seen once. This CDR3 comprises 14 residues. CDR1 is SGHAT and CDR2 is FQNNGV in the germline V gene. With 5 bases removed from V and 16 bases from J, the gap between germline ends came to 24 bases. For each extraction, RNA and DNA were obtained together from about 19-30 mg of unsorted bulk tissue.

The sequenced sample was liver tumor tissue from sampling region 4. Specified subset: tumor region T4, right-lateral pole. The chain couples TRBV11-2 to TRBJ1-3, with D tentatively TRBD1 (6 bases). This receptor was taken from a man aged 35 to 55 with primary liver carcinoma and hepatitis B virus infection. CDR3 in amino acids: CASSKGENRNIMYF. The CDR3 nucleotides are TGTGCCAGCAGCAAGGGGGAGAATAGAAATATCATGTATTTT.